This T cell receptor (beta chain) derives from a study of control samples from healthy donors and cancer patients. This clone was counted only a few times. This CDR3 has 15 amino acids. Trimming took 1 base from V and 7 from J, leaving 13 bases between them. The germline gives CDR1 MGHRA, CDR2 YSYEKL. Repertoires were generated with immunoSEQ multiplex PCR, while TCRdb's copy carries only in-frame clones and drops some. The repertoire consists of some 120,000 clones, with around 87% occurring once and the leading ten covering 2.9%. Specimen: blood. This chain connects TRBV4-1 to TRBJ1-4, with D uncertain. The TCR originated in a man in his fifties or sixties in good health. The CDR3 is CASSQGHGLSEKLFF. The CDR3 DNA is TGCGCCAGCAGCCAAGGACACGGACTGAGTGAAAAACTGTTTTTT.